This is a list of T cell receptor beta chains from one sample in a study of T-cell memory formation after mild COVID-19. TCRdb re-called the 5' RACE reads with MiXCR, one entry per CDR3 protein. Here the sample spans 550,000 to 650,000 distinct CDR3 sequences, 15% to 20% being singletons. The specimen sequenced was PBMCs or a T cell subset sorted from them (not recorded which). The receptors were gathered from an adult woman who had mild COVID-19 (a few samples of this study predate the infection). Cell type and time point are not known. The CDR3 runs from the conserved cysteine through the conserved F or W. A D gene is named only where the DNA matches it firmly. Only part of the rows carry a size: once, few, many, or a class if the clone is expanded.

CDR3aa: CASSGGIMNTEAFF; CDR3nt: TGTGCCAGCAGTGGAGGGATTATGAACACTGAAGCTTTCTTT; v_gene: TRBV6-5; d_gene: .; j_gene: TRBJ1-1; abundance: few
CDR3aa: CASSLGQEGGYTF; CDR3nt: TGTGCCAGCAGCCTGGGACAGGAGGGTGGCTACACCTTC; v_gene: TRBV6-6; d_gene: TRBD1; j_gene: TRBJ1-2; abundance: few
CDR3aa: CASSHSGVGTQYF; CDR3nt: TGCGCCAGCAGCCACAGCGGCGTGGGGACCCAGTACTTC; v_gene: TRBV4-3; d_gene: .; j_gene: TRBJ2-5; abundance: few
CDR3aa: CASSLAQGRSYTF; CDR3nt: TGTGCCAGCAGTTTGGCTCAGGGGCGAAGCTACACCTTC; v_gene: TRBV27; d_gene: .; j_gene: TRBJ1-2; abundance: .
CDR3aa: CARDRSKGRTDTQYF; CDR3nt: TGTGCCCGCGACCGCAGTAAGGGCCGCACAGATACGCAGTATTTT; v_gene: TRBV30; d_gene: .; j_gene: TRBJ2-3; abundance: .
CDR3aa: CASNEFVTGGDNEQFF; CDR3nt: TGTGCCAGCAATGAATTTGTGACAGGCGGTGACAATGAGCAGTTCTTC; v_gene: TRBV2; d_gene: .; j_gene: TRBJ2-1; abundance: .
CDR3aa: CASSRARDRPQHF; CDR3nt: TGTGCCAGTAGTAGGGCCCGGGATCGGCCCCAGCATTTT; v_gene: TRBV19; d_gene: .; j_gene: TRBJ1-5; abundance: .
CDR3aa: CASSPTGGSYNEQFF; CDR3nt: TGTGCCAGTAGCCCTACAGGGGGTTCCTACAATGAGCAGTTCTTC; v_gene: TRBV12-3/TRBV12-4; d_gene: TRBD1; j_gene: TRBJ2-1; abundance: many
CDR3aa: CASSLARTPGSQPQHF; CDR3nt: TGTGCCAGCAGTTTAGCGCGTACGCCCGGGAGCCAGCCCCAGCATTTT; v_gene: TRBV12-3/TRBV12-4; d_gene: .; j_gene: TRBJ1-5; abundance: few
CDR3aa: CASSSPRGDSYNEQFF; CDR3nt: TGTGCCAGCAGCTCCCCCCGCGGGGACTCCTACAATGAGCAGTTCTTC; v_gene: TRBV7-8; d_gene: .; j_gene: TRBJ2-1; abundance: few
CDR3aa: CASRTTSATYNEQFF; CDR3nt: TGTGCCAGCAGGACTACTAGTGCCACCTACAATGAGCAGTTCTTC; v_gene: TRBV12-3/TRBV12-4; d_gene: .; j_gene: TRBJ2-1; abundance: .
CDR3aa: CASSLGVSSYEQYF; CDR3nt: TGTGCCAGCAGCTTGGGGGTCAGCTCCTACGAGCAGTACTTC; v_gene: TRBV7-6; d_gene: .; j_gene: TRBJ2-7; abundance: many
CDR3aa: CATSDPQSPNTEAFF; CDR3nt: TGTGCCACCAGTGACCCACAGAGCCCGAACACTGAAGCTTTCTTT; v_gene: TRBV24-1; d_gene: .; j_gene: TRBJ1-1; abundance: few
CDR3aa: CASSSEANLTGPSSYNEQFF; CDR3nt: TGCGCCAGCAGCTCCGAAGCGAATCTGACAGGGCCGAGCTCCTACAATGAGCAGTTCTTC; v_gene: TRBV5-1; d_gene: TRBD1; j_gene: TRBJ2-1; abundance: .
CDR3aa: CASSPGTGHTGELFF; CDR3nt: TGTGCCAGTAGCCCGGGGACAGGTCACACCGGGGAGCTGTTTTTT; v_gene: TRBV19; d_gene: TRBD1; j_gene: TRBJ2-2; abundance: .
CDR3aa: CASSLTGNGFGDTEAFF; CDR3nt: TGTGCCAGCAGTCTTACAGGGAATGGTTTCGGGGACACTGAAGCTTTCTTT; v_gene: TRBV6-5; d_gene: .; j_gene: TRBJ1-1; abundance: few
CDR3aa: CASSPQASGLSGEQFF; CDR3nt: TGTGCCAGCTCACCACAGGCTAGCGGCCTGTCGGGGGAGCAGTTCTTC; v_gene: TRBV18; d_gene: TRBD2; j_gene: TRBJ2-1; abundance: .